This T cell receptor (beta chain) comes out of a study of T cell changes during pregnancy in multiple sclerosis. This CDR3 contains 15 residues. The germline CDR1 and CDR2 sequences are SNHLY and FYNNEI. The V gene end was trimmed by 8 bases and the J gene end by 5 bases; junction bases not matched to a gene: 11. Sequencing used immunoSEQ multiplex PCR; TCRdb keeps in-frame clones, though not all of them. The sample holds under 55,000 clones, about 89% seen once. The gene calls are TRBV2 and TRBJ2-5; 10 bases line up with TRBD2. This sample comprised CD8+ T cells from peripheral blood mononuclear cells, obtained after pregnancy. The sequence derives from a female donor with multiple sclerosis, enrolled in a pregnancy study. The CDR3 DNA reads as TGTGCCAGCGCCCCCAGCGGGGGGGCTCGGGAGACCCAGTACTTC. Protein product: CASAPSGGARETQYF. The full variable domain, in which reference TRBV2 and TRBJ2-5 provide the parts outside the CDR3, is EPEVTQTPSHQVTQMGQEVILRCVPISNHLYFYWYRQILGQKVEFLVSFYNNEISEKSEIFDDQFSVERPDGSNFTLKIRSTKLEDSAMYFCASAPSGGARETQYFGPGTRLLVL.